This is a list of T cell receptor beta chains from one sample in a study of Graves' ophthalmopathy and Graves' hyperthyroidism. TCRdb analysed the multiplex PCR reads with MiXCR anew, one entry per CDR3 protein. The sample lists about 480,000 distinct CDR3 sequences, around 15% seen once, with 9.8% in the top ten. Sequencing was carried out using blood. The receptors stem from a woman aged 30 to 39 with Graves' ophthalmopathy. The CDR3 runs from the conserved cysteine through the conserved F or W. The D gene is left open where the match is weak. Size values are once, few and many counts, or a class for expanded clones, and some rows have none.

D: NA; J: TRBJ1-5; size: many; V: TRBV27; CDR3: CASGRYSNQPQHF; DNA: TGTGCCAGCGGTCGTTATAGCAATCAGCCCCAGCATTTT
D: NA; J: TRBJ1-1; size: many; V: TRBV29-1; CDR3: CSADMGGHTEAFF; DNA: TGCAGCGCTGATATGGGGGGCCACACTGAAGCTTTCTTT
D: NA; J: TRBJ1-1; size: few; V: TRBV19; CDR3: CASSRGTVDTEVFF; DNA: TGTGCCAGTAGCAGGGGCACGGTCGACACTGAAGTTTTCTTT
D: NA; J: TRBJ1-1; size: many; V: TRBV27; CDR3: CASSLSGSGPEAFF; DNA: TGTGCCAGCAGTTTATCAGGGTCGGGGCCTGAAGCTTTCTTT
D: TRBD1; J: TRBJ2-7; size: many; V: TRBV7-9; CDR3: CASSFTAGGLYEQYF; DNA: TGTGCCAGCAGCTTTACGGCAGGGGGCCTCTACGAGCAGTACTTC
D: NA; J: TRBJ1-3; size: many; V: TRBV19; CDR3: CASKFAGHGNTIYF; DNA: TGTGCCAGTAAGTTCGCCGGGCATGGAAACACCATATATTTT
D: NA; J: TRBJ2-5; size: many; V: TRBV7-3; CDR3: CASSLTGKAGAQETQYF; DNA: TGTGCCAGCAGCTTAACCGGAAAGGCGGGGGCCCAAGAGACCCAGTACTTC
D: NA; J: TRBJ2-2; size: many; V: TRBV19; CDR3: CASLGQNTGELFF; DNA: TGTGCCAGTCTTGGACAGAACACCGGGGAGCTGTTTTTT
D: NA; J: TRBJ2-5; size: many; V: TRBV12-5; CDR3: CASGLALPVLVRGAETQYF; DNA: TGTGCTAGTGGTTTGGCCCTCCCTGTTCTAGTTAGGGGGGCCGAGACCCAGTACTTC
D: TRBD1; J: TRBJ1-2; size: many; V: TRBV28; CDR3: CASSSSGTGIYGYTF; DNA: TGTGCCAGCAGCTCATCCGGGACAGGGATCTATGGCTACACCTTC
D: NA; J: TRBJ2-7; size: many; V: TRBV19; CDR3: CASSTQRGRPYEQYF; DNA: TGTGCCAGTAGTACTCAGAGGGGACGGCCCTACGAGCAGTACTTC
D: NA; J: TRBJ2-2; size: many; V: TRBV9; CDR3: CASSARTNLNTGELFF; DNA: TGTGCCAGCAGCGCCCGGACTAACCTGAACACCGGGGAGCTGTTTTTT
D: TRBD1; J: TRBJ2-7; size: NA; V: TRBV12-3/TRBV12-4; CDR3: CASSPSGQGAEEQYF; DNA: TGTGCCAGCAGTCCATCCGGACAGGGGGCGGAAGAGCAGTACTTC
D: NA; J: TRBJ2-5; size: few; V: TRBV28; CDR3: CASSFSPRGRGETQYF; DNA: TGTGCCAGCAGTTTTAGTCCCCGAGGGAGAGGAGAGACCCAGTACTTC
D: NA; J: TRBJ1-5; size: many; V: TRBV11-2; CDR3: CASSQQWAEGPQHF; DNA: TGTGCCAGCAGCCAACAGTGGGCGGAGGGGCCCCAGCATTTT
D: NA; J: TRBJ1-1; size: many; V: TRBV6-1; CDR3: CASSELGEAVKAFF; DNA: TGTGCCAGCAGTGAACTTGGCGAGGCAGTTAAGGCTTTCTTT
D: NA; J: TRBJ1-2; size: many; V: TRBV7-2; CDR3: CASSNRAKPPYGYTF; DNA: TGTGCCAGCAGCAACCGGGCCAAGCCTCCGTATGGCTACACCTTC
D: TRBD1; J: TRBJ2-5; size: many; V: TRBV10-3; CDR3: CAISEVKQGAEETQYF; DNA: TGTGCCATCAGTGAGGTAAAACAGGGGGCCGAAGAGACCCAGTACTTC
D: NA; J: TRBJ1-3; size: many; V: TRBV28; CDR3: CASSSTTFSGNTIYF; DNA: TGTGCCAGCAGTAGCACAACCTTCTCTGGAAACACCATATATTTT
D: NA; J: TRBJ1-2; size: NA; V: TRBV12-3/TRBV12-4; CDR3: CASSLHMTLTGYTF; DNA: TGTGCCAGCAGTTTACATATGACCTTAACTGGCTACACCTTC
D: TRBD1; J: TRBJ2-3; size: many; V: TRBV6-4; CDR3: CASSKTGLTDTQYF; DNA: TGTGCCAGCAGCAAGACAGGGCTGACAGATACGCAGTATTTT
D: TRBD1; J: TRBJ2-5; size: NA; V: TRBV7-2; CDR3: CASSLATGVGETQYF; DNA: TGTGCCAGCAGCTTAGCTACAGGGGTAGGGGAGACCCAGTACTTC
D: TRBD1; J: TRBJ1-1; size: many; V: TRBV5-1; CDR3: CASSLRGQDTEAFF; DNA: TGCGCCAGCAGCTTGCGGGGACAGGACACTGAAGCCTTCTTT
D: NA; J: TRBJ1-2; size: NA; V: TRBV4-2; CDR3: CASSQEDGAGHGYTF; DNA: TGTGCCAGCAGCCAAGAGGACGGCGCGGGGCATGGCTACACCTTC
D: NA; J: TRBJ2-5; size: many; V: TRBV15; CDR3: CATSREALETQYF; DNA: TGTGCCACCAGCAGAGAGGCCTTAGAGACCCAGTACTTC
D: TRBD1; J: TRBJ2-7; size: many; V: TRBV28; CDR3: CAIRDRSSYEQYF; DNA: TGTGCCATCCGGGACAGGAGCTCCTACGAGCAGTACTTC
D: NA; J: TRBJ1-1; size: NA; V: TRBV6-1; CDR3: CASRAGVEDTEAFF; DNA: TGTGCCAGCAGGGCAGGGGTCGAGGACACTGAAGCTTTCTTT
D: NA; J: TRBJ1-2; size: few; V: TRBV11-1; CDR3: CASSLVSGDRSYGYTF; DNA: TGTGCCAGCAGCTTAGTCTCGGGCGACAGGAGCTATGGCTACACCTTC
D: NA; J: TRBJ2-7; size: many; V: TRBV6-5; CDR3: CASSPWDSYEQYF; DNA: TGTGCCAGCAGTCCATGGGACTCCTACGAGCAGTACTTC
D: TRBD2; J: TRBJ2-7; size: few; V: TRBV28; CDR3: CASSLTSGSLSEQYF; DNA: TGTGCCAGCAGTCTGACTAGCGGGAGTTTAAGCGAGCAGTACTTC
D: NA; J: TRBJ1-5; size: many; V: TRBV4-1; CDR3: CASSQEWTASNQPQHF; DNA: TGCGCCAGCAGCCAAGAATGGACGGCGAGCAATCAGCCCCAGCATTTT
D: TRBD2; J: TRBJ2-7; size: NA; V: TRBV9; CDR3: CASSKWGTSSSYEQYF; DNA: TGTGCCAGCAGTAAATGGGGGACTAGCAGCTCCTACGAGCAGTACTTC